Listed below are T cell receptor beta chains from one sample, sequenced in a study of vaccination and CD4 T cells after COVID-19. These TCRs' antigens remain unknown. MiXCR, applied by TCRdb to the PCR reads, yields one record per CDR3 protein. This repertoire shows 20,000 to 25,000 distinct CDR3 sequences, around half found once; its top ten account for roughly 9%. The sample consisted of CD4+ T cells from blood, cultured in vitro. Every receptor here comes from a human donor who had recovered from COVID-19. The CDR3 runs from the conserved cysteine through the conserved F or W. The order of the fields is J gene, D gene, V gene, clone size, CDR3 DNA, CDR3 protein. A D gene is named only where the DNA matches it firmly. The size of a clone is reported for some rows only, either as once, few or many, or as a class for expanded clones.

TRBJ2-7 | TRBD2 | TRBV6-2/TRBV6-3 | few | TGTGCCAGCAGTTATATCGGACTAGCGGGAGCCGAGCAGTACTTC | CASSYIGLAGAEQYF
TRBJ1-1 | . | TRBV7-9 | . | TGTGCCACCCGGGGGAACACTGAAGCTTTCTTT | CATRGNTEAFF
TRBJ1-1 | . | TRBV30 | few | TGTGCCTGGCGAAGGGGCCCCGGAACTGAAGCTTTCTTT | CAWRRGPGTEAFF
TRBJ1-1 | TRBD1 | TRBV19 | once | TGTGCCAGTAGTATATATGGGGACAGACACACTGAAGCTTTCTTT | CASSIYGDRHTEAFF
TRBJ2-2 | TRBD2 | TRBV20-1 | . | TGCAGTGCTATTAGCGGGTTAGGCGGGGAGCTGTTTTTT | CSAISGLGGELFF
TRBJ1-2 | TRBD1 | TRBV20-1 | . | TGCAGTGCTAGAGATCCCCGACAGGGGCGTCCGAAGACCTTC | CSARDPRQGRPKTF
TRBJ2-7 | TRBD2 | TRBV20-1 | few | TGCAGTGCTAGGTCCTCCGGGACTAGCGGAATCCAACTCTACGAGCAGTACTTC | CSARSSGTSGIQLYEQYF
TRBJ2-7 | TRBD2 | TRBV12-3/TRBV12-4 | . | TGTGCCAGCACCTCTAGCGGGAGTTACGAGCAGTACTTC | CASTSSGSYEQYF
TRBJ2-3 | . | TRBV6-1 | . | TGTGCCAGCACTCTTGAGGGGTCCGGCACAGATACGCAGTATTTT | CASTLEGSGTDTQYF
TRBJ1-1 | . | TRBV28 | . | TGTGCCAGCACAGGGTTGAACACTGAAGCTTTCTTT | CASTGLNTEAFF
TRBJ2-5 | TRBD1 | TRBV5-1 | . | TGCGCCAGCAGCTTGGGAGGGGGCGAGACCCAGTACTTC | CASSLGGGETQYF
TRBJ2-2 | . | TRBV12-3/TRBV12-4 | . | TGTGCCAGCAGTTTCAGCCTGGACATTTACACCGGGGAGCTGTTTTTT | CASSFSLDIYTGELFF
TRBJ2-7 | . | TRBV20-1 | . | TGCAGTGCTAGAGTGGTAGGGAGCTCCTACGAGCAGTACTTC | CSARVVGSSYEQYF
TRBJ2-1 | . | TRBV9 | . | TGTGCCAGCAGCGTATCCGGGACGACCTACAATGAGCAGTTCTTC | CASSVSGTTYNEQFF
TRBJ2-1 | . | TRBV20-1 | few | TGCAGTGCTAGAGATCCCTTGTTGGAGGAGCAGTTCTTC | CSARDPLLEEQFF
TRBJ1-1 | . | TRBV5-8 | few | TGTGCCAGCAGCTATGGACGGCTGAACACTGAAGCTTTCTTT | CASSYGRLNTEAFF
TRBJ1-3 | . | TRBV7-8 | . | TGTGCCAGCAGCTTAGTCACGGGAGGCTCTGGAAACACCATATATTTT | CASSLVTGGSGNTIYF
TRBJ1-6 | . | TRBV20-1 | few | TGCAGTGCTAGAGATTGGGGGGCGCCTAATTCACCCCTCCACTTT | CSARDWGAPNSPLHF
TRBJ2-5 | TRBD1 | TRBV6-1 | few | TGTGCCAGCACCCCAATGTCGGGACAGGGTCCCCAAGAGACCCAGTACTTC | CASTPMSGQGPQETQYF
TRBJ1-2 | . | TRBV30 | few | TGTGCCTGGAGTTTTTTAGACATGAGGGGCTACACCTTC | CAWSFLDMRGYTF
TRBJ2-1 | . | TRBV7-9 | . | TGTGCCAGCAGCTCGGGACTTGATTACAATGAGCAGTTCTTC | CASSSGLDYNEQFF
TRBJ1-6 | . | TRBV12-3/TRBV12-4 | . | TGTGCCAGCAGTTTAGTAGGCACCTATAATTCACCCCTCCACTTT | CASSLVGTYNSPLHF
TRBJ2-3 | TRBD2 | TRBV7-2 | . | TGTGCCAGCAGCTACCGCGCTAGCGGGAGTCGGTATACGCAGTATTTT | CASSYRASGSRYTQYF
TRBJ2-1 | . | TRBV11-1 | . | TGTGCCAGCAGCTTAGACACTGGCTCCTACAATGAGCAGTTCTTC | CASSLDTGSYNEQFF
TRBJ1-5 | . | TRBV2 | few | TGTGCCAGCAGAGGAGACAGCACCAATCAGCCCCAGCATTTT | CASRGDSTNQPQHF
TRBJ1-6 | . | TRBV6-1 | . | TGTGCCAGCACTACTAACTTTAATTCACCCTTCCACTTT | CASTTNFNSPFHF
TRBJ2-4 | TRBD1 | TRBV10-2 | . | TGCGCCAGCAGGACAGGGGGCGAAAACATTCAGTACTTC | CASRTGGENIQYF
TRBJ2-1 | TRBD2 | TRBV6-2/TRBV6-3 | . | TGTGCCAGCAGCCCACATCTAGCGGGGGGAATGGAGGAGCAGTTCTTC | CASSPHLAGGMEEQFF